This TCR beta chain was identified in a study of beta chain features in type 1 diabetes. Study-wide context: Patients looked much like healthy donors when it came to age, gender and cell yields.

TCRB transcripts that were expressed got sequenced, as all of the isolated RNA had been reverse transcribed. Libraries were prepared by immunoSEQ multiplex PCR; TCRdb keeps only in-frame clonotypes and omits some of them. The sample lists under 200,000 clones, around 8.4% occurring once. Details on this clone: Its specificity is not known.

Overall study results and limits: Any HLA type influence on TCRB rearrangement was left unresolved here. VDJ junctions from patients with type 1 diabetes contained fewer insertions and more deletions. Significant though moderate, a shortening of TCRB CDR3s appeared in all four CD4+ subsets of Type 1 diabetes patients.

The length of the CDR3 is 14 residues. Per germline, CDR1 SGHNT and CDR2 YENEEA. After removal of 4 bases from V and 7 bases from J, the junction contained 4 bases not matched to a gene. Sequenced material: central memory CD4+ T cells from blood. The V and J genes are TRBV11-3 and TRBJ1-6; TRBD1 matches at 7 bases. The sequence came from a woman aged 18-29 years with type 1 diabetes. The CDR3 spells CASSSNRGNSPLHF. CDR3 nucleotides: TGTGCCAGCAGCTCTAACAGGGGAAATTCACCCCTCCACTTT.